These T cell receptor beta chains were read from a single sample in a study of early T cells in non-severe SARS-CoV-2 infection. TCRdb independently ran MiXCR on the 5' RACE reads; one entry per CDR3 protein. The sample gives roughly 30,000 distinct CDR3 sequences, 5% to 6% of which show up once; 5% to 7.5% is in the top ten. Sequenced: whole blood. The receptors originated from an adult who was a healthcare worker with PCR-confirmed SARS-CoV-2 infection or an uninfected control (not recorded which). CDR3s include the opening cysteine and the closing phenylalanine or tryptophan. The order of the fields is V gene, J gene, D gene, clone size, CDR3 DNA, CDR3 protein. A D gene is named only where the DNA matches it firmly. Clone sizes are given selectively: once, few, many, or a class where the clone is expanded.

TRBV7-8,TRBJ2-2,TRBD1,-,TGTGCCAGCAGCTTTGCACAGGGGGCCCCCGGGGAGCTGTTTTTT,CASSFAQGAPGELFF
TRBV5-5,TRBJ2-1,TRBD2,-,TGTGCCAGCAGCTTGTCGACCAGCGGGAGAGGCGATGAGCAGTTCTTC,CASSLSTSGRGDEQFF
TRBV7-9,TRBJ1-4,TRBD1,many,TGTGCCAGCAGCTTAGGGGACAGGGATGAAAAACTGTTTTTT,CASSLGDRDEKLFF
TRBV20-1,TRBJ2-3,-,-,TGCAGTGCCGACCAAGTAGTCGGGGATACGCAGTATTTT,CSADQVVGDTQYF
TRBV29-1,TRBJ2-3,TRBD2,many,TGCAGCGTTGAAGCGGGAGGGCGCACAGATACGCAGTATTTT,CSVEAGGRTDTQYF
TRBV12-3/TRBV12-4,TRBJ1-2,-,few,TGTGCCAGCAGTTTAGCGCTACAGGGTGGCTACACCTTC,CASSLALQGGYTF
TRBV6-1,TRBJ2-7,-,-,TGTGCCGGTTCGGGGCCTGAAGAGCAGTACTTC,CAGSGPEEQYF
TRBV5-1,TRBJ2-1,-,many,TGCGCCAGCAGCGTCGGACAGAACAATGAGCAGTTCTTC,CASSVGQNNEQFF
TRBV20-1,TRBJ1-2,-,many,TGCAGTGCCGGGGAGCCTAACTATGGCTACACCTTC,CSAGEPNYGYTF
TRBV20-1,TRBJ1-3,-,-,TGCAGTGGGTCGGCAGGGACAAGCTCTGGAAACACCATATATTTT,CSGSAGTSSGNTIYF
TRBV28,TRBJ2-7,TRBD2,-,TGTGCCAGCGGGACCGGGACATTGGGACTAGCGGGAGGACCGGAAAGCTCCTACGAGCAGTACTTC,CASGTGTLGLAGGPESSYEQYF
TRBV6-5,TRBJ2-1,-,-,TGTGCCAGCAGTAGGGGGTCCGGACGGATCAATGAGCAGTTCTTC,CASSRGSGRINEQFF
TRBV10-3,TRBJ2-2,TRBD2,-,TGTGCCATCAGCGGGACTAGTCCGAACACCGGGGAGCTGTTTTTT,CAISGTSPNTGELFF
TRBV9,TRBJ1-1,-,many,TGTGCCAGCAGCGTAGTGGTGAACACTGAAGCTTTCTTT,CASSVVVNTEAFF
TRBV7-8,TRBJ2-5,TRBD1,few,TGTGCCAGCAGCCTGGGACAGACCATACAAGAGACCCAGTACTTC,CASSLGQTIQETQYF
TRBV3-1,TRBJ2-7,-,many,TGTGCCAGCAGCCCCCGGGACGGATCATCCTACGAGCAGTACTTC,CASSPRDGSSYEQYF
TRBV18,TRBJ1-4,-,many,TGTGCCAGCTCAGCCACAACTAATGAAAAACTGTTTTTT,CASSATTNEKLFF
TRBV6-6,TRBJ1-5,-,many,TGTGCCAGCAGACCCGACAGCAACAATCAGCCCCAGCATTTT,CASRPDSNNQPQHF
TRBV5-1,TRBJ2-2,TRBD1,-,TGCGCCAGCAGCTTGAGAGGGGGCGGTCGACTTAACACCGGGGAGCTGTTTTTT,CASSLRGGGRLNTGELFF
TRBV28,TRBJ2-7,TRBD2,many,TGTGCCAGCAGTACCGAAATCGCTAGCGGGAGTGACGAGCAGTACTTC,CASSTEIASGSDEQYF
TRBV7-9,TRBJ2-7,-,-,TGTGCCAGCAGCCGCCGCGAGACGCACTACGAGCAGTACTTC,CASSRRETHYEQYF
TRBV7-2,TRBJ1-1,-,few,TGTGCCAGCAGCTTAGGCCGTAGGGTATTCTTT,CASSLGRRVFF
TRBV2,TRBJ1-2,-,many,TGTGCCAGCAGTGAAAGTTGGTCGAACTATGGCTACACCTTC,CASSESWSNYGYTF
TRBV6-1,TRBJ2-7,TRBD2,few,TGTGCCAGCAGTGACCGACTAGCGGGGGCCTACGAGCAGTACTTC,CASSDRLAGAYEQYF
TRBV28,TRBJ2-1,-,few,TGTGCCAGCAGTTTATTCGGGGATGAGCAGTTCTTC,CASSLFGDEQFF
TRBV7-9,TRBJ1-5,TRBD1,-,TGTGCCAGCAGCCTAGAACTGGGACAGGGCTATAGCAATCAGCCCCAGCATTTT,CASSLELGQGYSNQPQHF
TRBV28,TRBJ1-3,-,many,TGTGCCAGCAGTTTGGGTGGGTCCCAGGGGACTGCCTCTGGAAACACCATATATTTT,CASSLGGSQGTASGNTIYF
TRBV7-3,TRBJ2-5,TRBD1,many,TGTGCCAGCAGCTCCTGGGACAGGGTTCGGGAGACCCAGTACTTC,CASSSWDRVRETQYF
TRBV6-2/TRBV6-3,TRBJ2-1,TRBD2,many,TGTGCCAGCGACTCCCCGACTAGCGGGAGCACGGGTAAAGATGAGCAGTTCTTC,CASDSPTSGSTGKDEQFF
TRBV28,TRBJ1-4,-,many,TGTGCCAGCAGGCGTCGCGGGGCAGGGACTAATGAAAAACTGTTTTTT,CASRRRGAGTNEKLFF
TRBV19,TRBJ1-5,-,many,TGTGCCAGTGGAGGGGACCGCAATCAGCCCCAGCATTTT,CASGGDRNQPQHF
TRBV5-1,TRBJ2-1,TRBD2,-,TGCGCCAGCAGCTTGGCTCCTAGCGGATACAATGAGCAGTTCTTC,CASSLAPSGYNEQFF
TRBV5-1,TRBJ2-1,-,-,TGCGCCAGCAGCGATGCCGGGACCCCTTACAATGAGCAGTTCTTC,CASSDAGTPYNEQFF
TRBV7-9,TRBJ2-2,TRBD2,few,TGTGCCAGCAGCTTAGCGCTAGCGGGAGGTACCGGGGAGCTGTTTTTT,CASSLALAGGTGELFF
TRBV7-6,TRBJ2-2,-,-,TGTGCCAGCAGCTTAGTCGGACAGCCGAGTACCGGGGAGCTGTTTTTT,CASSLVGQPSTGELFF
TRBV10-3,TRBJ2-3,-,many,TGTGCCATCAGTGAGTCGGTCGGGGGACCAGATACGCAGTATTTT,CAISESVGGPDTQYF
TRBV13,TRBJ1-1,-,many,TGTGCCAGCAGCCCCCCCGCGGTATATGCAACTGAAGCTTTCTTT,CASSPPAVYATEAFF
TRBV11-2,TRBJ1-2,-,many,TGTGCCAGCAGCTTAGACTGGAGATACTATGGCTACACCTTC,CASSLDWRYYGYTF
TRBV10-3,TRBJ2-5,-,few,TGTGCCTCCGCCCGGCTGGAAAAGGAAGAGACCCAGTACTTC,CASARLEKEETQYF
TRBV11-2,TRBJ2-1,-,many,TGTGCCAGCAGCTTAGACCCCGACGTCGAGCAGTTCTTC,CASSLDPDVEQFF
TRBV7-6,TRBJ2-1,-,-,TGTGCCAGTAGCGGACCTGTCTCCTACAATGAGCAGTTCTTC,CASSGPVSYNEQFF
TRBV20-1,TRBJ2-7,-,many,TGCAGTGCCAAACAGGGACCCTACGAGCAGTACTTC,CSAKQGPYEQYF
TRBV6-1,TRBJ2-2,-,-,TGTGCCAGCACCGTACAGATAGGCGGGGAGCTGTTTTTT,CASTVQIGGELFF
TRBV20-1,TRBJ2-5,TRBD1,few,TGCAGTGCTAACAACAGGGGATACTCCAGGGATGAGACCCAGTACTTC,CSANNRGYSRDETQYF
TRBV6-4,TRBJ2-3,-,few,TGTGCCAGCAGTGACTCGAGCGGATCGGGTTCCGGTACGCAGTATTTT,CASSDSSGSGSGTQYF
TRBV12-3/TRBV12-4,TRBJ1-2,-,medium-sized,TGTGCCAGCAGTTCCGCCCAGCTCTATGGCTACACCTTC,CASSSAQLYGYTF
TRBV7-2,TRBJ2-2,-,many,TGTGCCAGCAGCTGGGACACCTACACCGGGGAGCTGTTTTTT,CASSWDTYTGELFF
TRBV14,TRBJ2-1,TRBD2,-,TGTGCCGGGTTCGCGGGAGGCTCCTACAATGAGCAGTTCTTC,CAGFAGGSYNEQFF
TRBV27,TRBJ2-5,TRBD1,few,TGTGCCAGCACCCCGGACAGGGGAGAGACCCAGTACTTC,CASTPDRGETQYF
TRBV20-1,TRBJ1-2,-,-,TGCAGTGCTAGTCCGCCTGAATCTAACTATGGCTACACCTTC,CSASPPESNYGYTF
TRBV3-1,TRBJ1-1,-,-,TGTGCCAGCAGCCAAGTTTCGCTGGGCGAGCCTTTCTTT,CASSQVSLGEPFF
TRBV6-5,TRBJ2-1,TRBD2,few,TGTGCCAGCAGGGGCAGCGGGGAGAGCTCCTACAATGAGCAGTTCTTC,CASRGSGESSYNEQFF
TRBV20-1,TRBJ2-3,-,many,TGCAGTGCTAGATGGCGGGATAGCACAGATACGCAGTATTTT,CSARWRDSTDTQYF
TRBV7-9,TRBJ1-6,-,many,TGTGCCAGCAGCTTAGGTGGTCTCGCGGGGAAGGTTTCACCCCTCCACTTT,CASSLGGLAGKVSPLHF
TRBV13,TRBJ1-6,TRBD1,many,TGTGCCAGCAGCTCGAAAGGACAGGGTCTAGGGTTGCCCCTCCACTTT,CASSSKGQGLGLPLHF
TRBV12-3/TRBV12-4,TRBJ2-1,-,many,TGTGCCAGCAGCCCAGGGCCGGGACTTCCCGAGCAGTTCTTC,CASSPGPGLPEQFF
TRBV3-1,TRBJ1-2,-,many,TGTGCCAGCAGCCCGCGACAGGACTATGGCTACACCTTC,CASSPRQDYGYTF
TRBV19,TRBJ2-7,-,few,TGTGCCAGTAGTATAGTCGTCCGTCACTCATACGAGCAGTACTTC,CASSIVVRHSYEQYF
TRBV5-1,TRBJ2-3,TRBD1,many,TGCGCCAGCAGCACGGGACAGGGGCAAGCAGATACGCAGTATTTT,CASSTGQGQADTQYF